This TCR beta chain stems from a study of CD8 T cells in ankylosing spondylitis. Study-wide results and limits: Within matched ankylosing spondylitis synovial fluid, disease-linked clones were reportedly significantly enriched. Characteristic, it appeared, of ankylosing spondylitis blood was a TCR beta motif of eight or nine highly homologous variants.

Comment on this clonotype: Its matching antigen is unknown.

TCRdb processed the 5' RACE reads anew with MiXCR; each CDR3 protein has one entry. The sample has approximately 440,000 distinct CDR3 sequences; under 20% are singletons. Input material: blood, either unsorted or a sorted T cell fraction (not recorded which). The TCR comes from a male donor with ankylosing spondylitis.

The CDR3 DNA reads TGTGCCAGCAGTTTATCCGGGAGGTTACGCAGTAATGAGACCCAGTACTTC. Amino acid sequence: CASSLSGRLRSNETQYF. The chain couples TRBV27 to TRBJ2-5, with 7 bases that match TRBD2. Germline CDR1 and CDR2: MNHEY and SMNVEV (reference sequence). This CDR3 has 17 residues. The junction had 12 bases not matched to a gene; V was cut back by 0 bases and J by 5 bases.